This record concerns one T cell receptor (beta chain) sequence. V shed 0 bases, J shed 9 bases, and the junction held 12 bases outside the gene matches. The CDR3 sequence is 15 residues long. Germline V CDR1 and CDR2: SGDLS, YYNGEE. The record originates from a study of CD8 T cells in Susac syndrome. cDNA came from about 0.5 to 1 ug RNA primed by random hexamers. TCRdb itself ran the immunoSEQ multiplex PCR reads through MiXCR, one entry per CDR3 protein. In the table there are about 190,000 distinct CDR3 sequences, approximately 94% of which are singletons. This receptor was obtained from a human donor with Susac syndrome. The chain combines TRBV9 with TRBJ2-7, with 7 bases fitting TRBD2. Sequences were obtained from CD4+ T cells from PBMCs. CDR3 in DNA: TGTGCCAGCAGCGTAGACGAGCGGGGCTTGAGGGGGCAGTACTTC. The encoded protein is CASSVDERGLRGQYF. Variable domain in full (rest from reference TRBV9 and TRBJ2-7): DSGVTQTPKHLITATGQRVTLRCSPRSGDLSVYWYQQSLDQGLQFLIQYYNGEERAKGNILERFSAQQFPDLHSELNLSSLELGDSALYFCASSVDERGLRGQYFGPGTRLTVT.